This TCR beta chain emerged from a study of graft-versus-host responses after intestinal transplantation. Across the study: Each transplant was multivisceral, liver-intestinal, or isolated intestinal.

Broader study findings: Detected in recipient marrow were GvH clones, some of which were first observed in ileum or blood.

Sequencing used immunoSEQ multiplex PCR; TCRdb keeps in-frame clones, though not all of them. The sample gives some 120,000 clones, 90% to 95% of which show up once; about 0.16% is in the top ten. Details on this clone: Its antigen is still unknown.

The starting material was unstimulated CD4+ T cells sorted from spleen or lymph node cells, obtained before intestinal transplant. This clonotype was obtained from a human donor who received an intestinal transplant.

This CDR3 is CASSMPPAGFYEQYF. The DNA of the CDR3 is TGTGCCAGTAGTATGCCGCCGGCGGGTTTCTACGAGCAGTACTTC. This chain joins TRBV19 and TRBJ2-7, with D possibly being TRBD2 (5 bases). V lost 3 bases to trimming and J lost 3 bases, with 15 bases between them. CDR1 is LNHDA, CDR2 SQIVND, per germline (reference sequence). The CDR3 runs to 15 residues.